This is a list of T cell receptor beta chains from one sample in a study of T cells in Graves' hyperthyroidism and ophthalmopathy. TCRdb reprocessed the multiplex PCR reads with MiXCR, giving one entry per CDR3 protein. The data show about 560,000 distinct CDR3 sequences, 16% seen once. Sequencing input: blood. The receptors were sampled from a woman aged 18-35 years with Graves' hyperthyroidism. The CDR3 runs from the conserved cysteine through the conserved F or W. A D gene is named only where the DNA matches it firmly. Size values are once, few and many counts, or a class for expanded clones, and some rows have none.

cdr3_nt | cdr3_aa | v_call | clone_size | d_call | j_call
TGTGCCAGCAGTTCGACCAGGTCCGGGCGGAATGAGCAGTTCTTC | CASSSTRSGRNEQFF | TRBV12-3/TRBV12-4 | many | - | TRBJ2-1
TGTGCCAGCAGCCAGGGTACGGGACGGCTCTCTTACGAGCAGTACTTC | CASSQGTGRLSYEQYF | TRBV4-2 | - | - | TRBJ2-7
TGTGCCAGCGGTCGGCAGTATGGCTACACCTTC | CASGRQYGYTF | TRBV28 | many | - | TRBJ1-2
TGTGCCAGCAGCCTGGGACAGGGTAGGGAGACCCAGTACTTC | CASSLGQGRETQYF | TRBV12-3/TRBV12-4 | many | TRBD1 | TRBJ2-5
TGCGCCAGCAGCTTGGAGCTCGCAGGGGCGCGGGAGACCCAGTACTTC | CASSLELAGARETQYF | TRBV5-1 | many | - | TRBJ2-5
TGCAGTGCTATTTACAGCAGCAGGGGGCAGTACGAGCAGTACTTC | CSAIYSSRGQYEQYF | TRBV20-1 | - | TRBD1 | TRBJ2-7
TGTGCCAGCAGTTACGTGGGACAGGGGTCCCAAGAGACCCAGTACTTC | CASSYVGQGSQETQYF | TRBV6-2/TRBV6-3 | few | TRBD1 | TRBJ2-5
TGTGCCACCAGTGGGGCAGGGGGCGAGAATCTCCATGAGCAGTTCTTC | CATSGAGGENLHEQFF | TRBV24-1 | - | TRBD1 | TRBJ2-1
TGTGCCAGCAGTTACTCGGGGTCGGCTAATGAAAAACTGTTTTTT | CASSYSGSANEKLFF | TRBV6-6 | many | - | TRBJ1-4
TGTGCCAGCAGCCCTTCCCCGGGCGGGGAGCTGTTTTTT | CASSPSPGGELFF | TRBV12-3/TRBV12-4 | - | - | TRBJ2-2
TGCAGTGTCTACCAACAGGGATTTGGGGGAGAGACCCAGTACTTC | CSVYQQGFGGETQYF | TRBV20-1 | many | - | TRBJ2-5
TGTGCCAGCAGTTGGGACAGAGGGCGCCACACTGAAGCTTTCTTT | CASSWDRGRHTEAFF | TRBV28 | many | TRBD1 | TRBJ1-1
TGCAGCGTTGCAATCCCCCTAGGGATATTCTACGAGCAGTACTTC | CSVAIPLGIFYEQYF | TRBV29-1 | once | - | TRBJ2-7
TGCAGTGCTAGAGGGACAGGGGGCGACTATGGCTACACCTTC | CSARGTGGDYGYTF | TRBV20-1 | few | TRBD1 | TRBJ1-2
TGTGCCAGCAGTTCTAAGGACAGCCTCTATGGCTACACCTTC | CASSSKDSLYGYTF | TRBV27 | few | - | TRBJ1-2
TGCAGCGTTGAAGCCGCGACTAGAATATACAATGAGCAGTTCTTC | CSVEAATRIYNEQFF | TRBV29-1 | few | - | TRBJ2-1
TGTGCCAGCTCACCAATTTCCAGCTCTGGAAACACCATATATTTT | CASSPISSSGNTIYF | TRBV18 | few | - | TRBJ1-3
TGCAGTGCCTCGACAGTATCTAGCACAGATACGCAGTATTTT | CSASTVSSTDTQYF | TRBV20-1 | many | - | TRBJ2-3
TGTGCCAGCACCACGTTAACGGACAGTGAAGAGACCCAGTACTTC | CASTTLTDSEETQYF | TRBV6-2/TRBV6-3 | - | - | TRBJ2-5
TGTGCCAGCAGTTTATTAACGGGAGCGGCCAAAAACATTCAGTACTTC | CASSLLTGAAKNIQYF | TRBV28 | many | - | TRBJ2-4
TGTGCCAGCACGAAGAGGGACAGACTTCAGCCCCAGCATTTT | CASTKRDRLQPQHF | TRBV28 | many | TRBD1 | TRBJ1-5
TGCGCCAGCAGCCAAGTGAGCGGAAAGTACAATGAGCAGTTCTTC | CASSQVSGKYNEQFF | TRBV4-1 | many | - | TRBJ2-1
TGTGCCAGCAGCTCCGGACTCATAGGCTACACCTTC | CASSSGLIGYTF | TRBV7-6 | few | - | TRBJ1-2
TGTGCCAGCAGCGAATCGAGTAATCAGCCCCAGCGTTTT | CASSESSNQPQRF | TRBV3-1 | - | - | TRBJ1-5
TGTGCCAGCTCAATCACGGGGAACTACAATGAGCAGTTCTTC | CASSITGNYNEQFF | TRBV18 | many | - | TRBJ2-1
TGTGCCAGCAGCCCTATGAAACTAGCGGGAAACAATGAGCAGTTCTTC | CASSPMKLAGNNEQFF | TRBV7-2 | few | TRBD2 | TRBJ2-1
TGTGCCGGCAGTGCGGTAGCGGGTAACAATGAGCAGTTCTTC | CAGSAVAGNNEQFF | TRBV7-8 | few | TRBD2 | TRBJ2-1
TGTGCCAGTAGTTATTCGGCTAGCGGGACCAACGAGCAGTACTTC | CASSYSASGTNEQYF | TRBV19 | few | TRBD2 | TRBJ2-7